A single sample gave rise to the 12 T cell receptor beta chains below, sequenced in a study of glioma-infiltrating T cells. Amplification of TCR alpha and beta CDR3 regions from RNA used iRepertoire nested multiplex PCR. TCRdb passed the multiplex PCR reads through MiXCR, listing each CDR3 protein once. Of some 93,000 distinct CDR3 sequences detected, about 40% appear once; the ten largest clones hold around two fifths. What was sequenced was glioma tissue, nonneoplastic brain tissue, or PBMCs (not recorded which). The receptors stem from a human donor with low-grade glioma or glioblastoma, undergoing nonglioma brain surgery, or in good health (not recorded which).

This clonotype occurred many times. CDR3 bases: TGTGCCAGCAGCCAAACAGGCGGCATGAACACTGAAGCTTTCTTT. This sequence encodes CASSQTGGMNTEAFF. This sequence joins TRBV7-2 and TRBJ1-1; D is possibly TRBD1 (5 bases). CDR1 and CDR2 from the germline V gene are SGHTA and FQGNSA. Trimming removed 5 bases from V and 0 bases from J, with 13 bases in between. The CDR3 is 15 residues long.

The V gene is TRBV3-1, the J gene TRBJ2-7; a possible D gene is TRBD1 (5 bases). Per germline, CDR1 LGHDT and CDR2 YNNKEL (reference sequence). The CDR3 sequence is 13 residues long. The ends were cut back, 4 bases at V and 4 bases at J, with 11 bases in the middle. The CDR3 sequence is CASSLRTSYEQYF. Here the CDR3 DNA reads TGTGCCAGCAGCCTGCGGACATCTTACGAGCAGTACTTC.

This clonotype has at least ten counts. The chain has TRBV6-6 and TRBJ1-1; no clear D. The CDR3 extends over 13 amino acids. Trimming cost V 2 bases and J 1 base, with 5 bases left between them. Germline assignment: CDR1 MNHNY and CDR2 SVGAGI (reference sequence). In DNA, the CDR3 is TGTGCCAGCAGTTACCTACAGAACACTGAAGCTTTCTTT. Translation: CASSYLQNTEAFF.

This clonotype came up many times. V gene TRBV20-1 combines with J gene TRBJ2-7, with TRBD1 matching 8 bases. CDR1 and CDR2 (germline): DFQATT, SNEGSKA (reference sequence). The trim removed 3 bases at V and 5 bases at J, leaving 6 bases unmatched. The CDR3 runs 13 residues. This CDR3 reads CSARQDRAHEQYF. CDR3 in DNA: TGCAGTGCTAGGCAGGACAGGGCCCACGAGCAGTACTTC.

This clonotype has a count of ten or more. V is TRBV13 and J is TRBJ2-1; D might be TRBD2 (5 bases). CDR3 size: 13 residues. Germline CDR1 and CDR2: PRHDT and FYEKMQ (reference sequence). V lost 2 bases to trimming and J lost 7 bases, with 9 bases between them. The DNA for the CDR3 is TGTGCCAGCAGCTTAACCCGGGGAAATGAGCAGTTCTTC. Amino acids: CASSLTRGNEQFF.

This chain uses TRBV18 with TRBJ1-1, with D possibly being TRBD1 (5 bases). With 0 bases removed from V and 5 bases from J, the gap between germline ends came to 16 bases. This CDR3 region has 16 residues. From germline, CDR1 is KGHSH and CDR2 LQKENI. In nucleotides, the CDR3 is TGTGCCAGCTCACCACCGTACGCGGGTGGGGGAACTGAAGCTTTCTTT. It yields the protein CASSPPYAGGGTEAFF.

This clonotype was seen at least ten times. J is TRBJ2-1 and V is TRBV29-1; D not certain. Germline loops: CDR1 SQVTM, CDR2 ANQGSEA. V was trimmed by 1 base and J by 10 bases, leaving 5 bases between them. The CDR3 runs to 10 residues. CDR3 in DNA: TGCAGCGTTGAAGGTTGGGAGCAGTTCTTC. Translation gives CSVEGWEQFF.

The rearrangement uses TRBV28 and TRBJ1-2; D possibly corresponds to TRBD1 (6 bases). Germline V gene data show CDR1 as MDHEN and CDR2 as SYDVKM. The CDR3 spans 16 residues. V was cut by 7 bases and J by 2 bases, with 20 bases left in between. The CDR3 DNA reads TGTGCCAGCAATAAACAGGGTACTGGGGCCAACTATGGCTACACCTTC. Amino acid sequence: CASNKQGTGANYGYTF.

To note about this clonotype: Possible read error: a much larger clone is one base away. The genes are TRBV14 and TRBJ1-1; D is uncertain. There are 14 residues in the CDR3. The germline V gene encodes CDR1 SGHDN and CDR2 FVKESK. V lost 3 bases, J lost 1 base, and 9 bases lay in between. DNA of the CDR3: TGTGCCAGCAGCCACCAAATGGGGAACACTGAAGCTTTCTTT. It yields the protein CASSHQMGNTEAFF.

The chain employs TRBV29-1 and TRBJ1-1; perhaps TRBD1 as D (6 bases). Germline V CDR1 and CDR2: SQVTM, ANQGSEA. Trimming pared 7 bases from V and 4 bases from J, leaving 16 bases between. This CDR3 comprises 13 residues. The CDR3 DNA follows: TGCAGCGCCCAAACAGGGCAGGTCACTGAAGCTTTCTTT. This encodes CSAQTGQVTEAFF.

The table lists this clonotype with many counts. The CDR3 coding sequence is TGTGCCAGCAGTTTTCAGGGGAATGAGCAGTTCTTC. Protein sequence: CASSFQGNEQFF. The V and J genes are TRBV12-3 or TRBV12-4 and TRBJ2-1, with D possibly TRBD1 on 6 matching bases. The ends were cut back, 3 bases at V and 7 bases at J, with 7 bases in the middle. The CDR3 length is 12 residues.

The rearrangement joins TRBV14 to TRBJ2-4; a possible D gene is TRBD1 (6 bases). The CDR3 contains 17 residues. V was trimmed by 5 bases and J by 0 bases, leaving 17 bases between them. Per germline, CDR1 SGHDN and CDR2 FVKESK. The CDR3 DNA is TGTGCCAGCAGCAAAAGAAACAGGGATCTAGCCAAAAACATTCAGTACTTC. Amino acid sequence: CASSKRNRDLAKNIQYF.